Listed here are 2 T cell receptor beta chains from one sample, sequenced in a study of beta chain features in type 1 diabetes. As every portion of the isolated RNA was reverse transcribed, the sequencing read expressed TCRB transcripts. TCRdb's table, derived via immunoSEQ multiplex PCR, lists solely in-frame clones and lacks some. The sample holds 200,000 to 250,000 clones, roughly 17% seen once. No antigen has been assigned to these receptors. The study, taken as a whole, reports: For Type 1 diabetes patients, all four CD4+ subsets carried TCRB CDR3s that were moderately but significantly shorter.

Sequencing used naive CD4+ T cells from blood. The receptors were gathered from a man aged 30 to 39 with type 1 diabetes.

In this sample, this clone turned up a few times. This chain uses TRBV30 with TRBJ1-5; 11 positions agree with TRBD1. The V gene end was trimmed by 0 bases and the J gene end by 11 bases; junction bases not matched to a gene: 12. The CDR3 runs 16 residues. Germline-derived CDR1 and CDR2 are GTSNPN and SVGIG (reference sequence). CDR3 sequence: CAWSVGGTGGYKAQHF. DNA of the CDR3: TGTGCCTGGAGTGTTGGCGGGACAGGGGGATATAAGGCCCAGCATTTT.

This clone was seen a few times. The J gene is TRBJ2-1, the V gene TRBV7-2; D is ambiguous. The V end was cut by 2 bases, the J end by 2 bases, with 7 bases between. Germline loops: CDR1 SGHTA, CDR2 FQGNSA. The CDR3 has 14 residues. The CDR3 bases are TGTGCCAGCAGCTTAACTGTTACCTACAATGAGCAGTTCTTC. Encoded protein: CASSLTVTYNEQFF.